One sample yielded the 6 T cell receptor beta chains listed below, sequenced in a study of blood T cell repertoires in COVID-19. Data came from immunoSEQ multiplex PCR; TCRdb stores just in-frame clones and leaves some out. This table has tens of thousands of clones, approximately 87% appearing once. Sequenced input: peripheral blood. The receptors here all came from a human donor in a cohort sampled during active COVID-19.

This clone was picked up one time. The gene calls are TRBV5-6 and TRBJ2-7; maybe TRBD2 (6 bases). There are 14 residues in the CDR3. V was clipped by 1 base and J by 5 bases, with 13 bases between them. Germline CDR1 is SGHDT and CDR2 is YYEEEE. CDR3 loop: CASSLRGGGNEQYF. The CDR3 bases are TGTGCCAGCAGCTTGCGCGGTGGCGGGAACGAGCAGTACTTC.

The V gene is TRBV7-9, the J gene TRBJ2-5; a possible D gene is TRBD2 (6 bases). Germline V gene data show CDR1 as SEHNR and CDR2 as FQNEAQ (reference sequence). The CDR3 consists of 16 residues. V lost 5 bases and J lost 2, with 18 bases in between. CDR3 sequence reads: CASSASFGGRQETQYF. The CDR3 DNA reads TGTGCCAGCAGCGCCTCCTTTGGGGGGAGGCAAGAGACCCAGTACTTC. The full variable domain, in which reference TRBV7-9 and TRBJ2-5 provide the parts outside the CDR3, is DTGVSQNPRHKITKRGQNVTFRCDPISEHNRLYWYRQTLGQGPEFLTYFQNEAQLEKSRLLSDRFSAERPKGSFSTLEIQRTEQGDSAMYLCASSASFGGRQETQYFGPGTRLLVL.

The DNA of the CDR3 is TGTGCCAGCCAGGGACAGCTCAACACCGGGGAGCTGTTTTTT. Translation gives CASQGQLNTGELFF. The V call is TRBV9, the J call TRBJ2-2; 7 bases are a match to TRBD1. Germline V lookup: CDR1 SGDLS, CDR2 YYNGEE. V lost 7 bases and J lost 2; bases outside the gene matches: 5. CDR3 length: 14 amino acids.

The chain recombines TRBV7-2 with TRBJ2-7; TRBD2 agrees at 7 bases. J gave up 3 bases and V 1 base, and 6 bases lay outside the gene matches. CDR1 is SGHTA, CDR2 FQGNSA, per germline. The CDR3 sequence is 15 residues long. As DNA, the CDR3 is TGTGCCAGCAGCTTAGGGGAGGGATTGGGCTACGAGCAGTACTTC. Its protein is CASSLGEGLGYEQYF.

The chain has TRBV6-6 and TRBJ1-2, with D perhaps matching TRBD1 (5 bases). Trimming left V 6 bases short and J 5 bases short, with 22 bases between. Germline loops: CDR1 MNHNY, CDR2 SVGAGI (reference sequence). The CDR3 loop spans 16 amino acids. CDR3 bases: TGTGCCAGCAGATGGGACGGAGGAGGGCTCCTATATGGCTACACCTTC. Its protein is CASRWDGGGLLYGYTF.

The CDR3 region is CASSQGTGQYGYTF. The CDR3 coding sequence is TGCGCCAGCAGCCAGGGGACAGGTCAATATGGCTACACCTTC. The gene calls are TRBV5-1 and TRBJ1-2; TRBD1 matches 8 bases. This CDR3 has 14 amino acids. The V and J ends lost 4 bases and 5 bases, in that order; junction bases with no gene match: 7. CDR1 is SGHRS and CDR2 is YFSETQ in the germline V gene.